These T cell receptor beta chains were read from a single sample in a study of T cell changes during pregnancy in multiple sclerosis. The table came from immunoSEQ multiplex PCR; TCRdb's copy has only in-frame clones and leaves some out. The table has around 68,000 clones, 75% to 95% seen once; the top ten hold under 2.5%. The sequences come from peripheral blood, collected in the third trimester of pregnancy. The receptors were gathered from a female donor in good health, enrolled as a control in a pregnancy study. Each CDR3 is given with its conserved first and last residue. Each record gives: clone size, J gene, D gene, CDR3 length, V gene, CDR3 protein, CDR3 DNA. The D gene is left open where the match is weak. Size is omitted from some rows. Given values are once, few, many or a class for expanded clones.

-	TRBJ2-7	-	13	TRBV25-1	CASSGWGEYEQYF	TGTGCCAGCAGTGGATGGGGGGAGTACGAGCAGTACTTC
-	TRBJ2-7	TRBD2	15	TRBV7-6	CASSLVAGGAGEQYF	TGTGCCAGCAGCTTAGTGGCGGGAGGCGCGGGCGAGCAGTACTTC
once	TRBJ1-2	-	14	TRBV14	CASSQSFTGSGYTF	TGTGCCAGCAGCCAATCTTTCACAGGGTCGGGCTACACCTTC
-	TRBJ2-7	TRBD2	18	TRBV10-2	CASSDVPGLAGGSYEQYF	TGCGCCAGCAGTGATGTTCCGGGGCTAGCGGGGGGTTCCTACGAGCAGTACTTC
-	TRBJ1-2	-	14	TRBV10-1	CASSETGVGYGYTF	TGCGCCAGCAGTGAAACGGGGGTCGGGTATGGCTACACCTTC
-	TRBJ1-1	TRBD1	15	TRBV6-1	CAISPRRGLDPEAFF	TGTGCCATCTCCCCACGGAGGGGGCTTGATCCTGAAGCTTTCTTT
few	TRBJ1-2	TRBD1	13	TRBV7-3	CASSMTGVYGYTF	TGTGCCAGCAGCATGACAGGGGTCTATGGCTACACCTTC
-	TRBJ1-2	-	13	TRBV6-1	CASSQSGAGGYTF	TGTGCCAGCAGCCAATCAGGGGCTGGTGGCTACACCTTC
-	TRBJ2-1	TRBD2	15	TRBV7-2	CASSVRTSGVREQFF	TGTGCCAGCAGCGTGAGGACTAGCGGGGTAAGGGAGCAGTTCTTC
-	TRBJ2-2	-	12	TRBV10-3	CATAGVAGELFF	TGTGCCACCGCAGGCGTGGCCGGGGAGCTGTTTTTT
-	TRBJ2-5	-	15	TRBV6-1	CASSEEGQIQETQYF	TGTGCCAGCAGTGAGGAGGGACAGATCCAAGAGACCCAGTACTTC
-	TRBJ2-3	-	19	TRBV1	CTSSHPGQGGPRVTDTQYF	TGCACCAGCAGCCACCCGGGACAGGGGGGCCCAAGGGTCACAGATACGCAGTATTTT
-	TRBJ2-7	-	16	TRBV7-6	CASSPFRTEFSYEQYF	TGTGCCAGCAGCCCCTTTCGGACTGAATTCTCCTACGAGCAGTACTTC
-	TRBJ2-2	-	12	TRBV6-6	CASSDDSGELFF	TGTGCCAGCAGCGACGACTCCGGGGAGCTGTTTTTT
once	TRBJ1-4	-	11	TRBV6-5	CASRGNEKLFF	TGTGCCAGCCGGGGGAATGAAAAACTGTTTTTT
-	TRBJ1-2	-	12	TRBV19	CASIEDGYGYTF	TGTGCCAGTATCGAGGATGGCTATGGCTACACCTTC
-	TRBJ2-3	TRBD1	15	TRBV2	CASSAGTGGTDTQYF	TGTGCCAGCAGTGCCGGGACAGGGGGGACAGATACGCAGTATTTT
-	TRBJ1-2	TRBD1	14	TRBV19	CASSISGGSYGYTF	TGTGCCAGTAGTATATCAGGGGGAAGTTATGGCTACACCTTC
-	TRBJ2-3	-	14	TRBV9	CASSVKRSTDTQYF	TGTGCCAGCAGCGTAAAGCGGAGCACAGATACGCAGTATTTT
once	TRBJ1-3	-	13	TRBV10-3	CAISGISGNTIYF	TGTGCCATCAGCGGGATCTCTGGAAACACCATATATTTT
-	TRBJ1-1	-	13	TRBV30	CAWSRGRDTEAFF	TGTGCCTGGAGCCGGGGACGGGACACTGAAGCCTTCTTT
-	TRBJ1-2	-	14	TRBV19	CATDSAHYWQGYTF	TGTGCCACCGACAGTGCCCATTACTGGCAGGGCTACACCTTC
-	TRBJ1-1	TRBD1	15	TRBV7-9	CASSPGTGPNTEAFF	TGTGCCAGCAGCCCCGGGACAGGGCCGAACACTGAAGCTTTCTTT
-	TRBJ2-1	-	14	TRBV7-2	CASSLGLAPHEQFF	TGTGCCAGCAGCTTAGGGCTAGCTCCCCATGAGCAGTTCTTC
once	TRBJ2-1	TRBD2	16	TRBV2	CASSPTSPKWGGEQFF	TGTGCCAGCAGCCCGACTAGTCCCAAGTGGGGGGGAGAGCAGTTCTTC
-	TRBJ2-3	-	13	TRBV6-4	CATAAGEADTQYF	TGTGCCACCGCAGCGGGCGAGGCAGATACGCAGTATTTT
-	TRBJ2-7	-	13	TRBV2	CASSVELPYEQYF	TGTGCCAGCAGTGTTGAACTACCTTACGAGCAGTACTTC
-	TRBJ2-7	-	18	TRBV21-1	CASSDDRSSRSKTYEQYF	TGTGCCAGCAGCGACGACAGGTCTTCTAGGTCGAAAACCTACGAGCAGTACTTC
-	TRBJ1-2	-	13	TRBV9	CASSPTGSWGYTF	TGTGCCAGCAGCCCCACAGGGTCCTGGGGCTACACCTTC
once	TRBJ1-2	TRBD1	15	TRBV5-1	CASSSSTGQGPGYTF	TGCGCCAGCAGCTCGTCTACGGGACAGGGACCCGGCTACACCTTC
-	TRBJ1-2	TRBD1	15	TRBV2	CASSTGTGGNYGYTF	TGTGCCAGCAGTACCGGGACAGGGGGTAACTATGGCTACACCTTC
-	TRBJ2-1	-	11	TRBV29-1	CSVVPRDEQFF	TGCAGCGTTGTACCCCGGGATGAGCAGTTCTTC
-	TRBJ1-5	-	15	TRBV7-6	CASSLYAGANQPQHF	TGTGCCAGCAGCTTATATGCCGGAGCCAATCAGCCCCAGCATTTT
-	TRBJ1-4	-	13	TRBV7-2	CASSLPGDEKLFF	TGTGCCAGCAGCTTACCAGGGGATGAAAAACTGTTTTTT
-	TRBJ2-7	TRBD1	15	TRBV6-1	CASSEDGTGGYEQYF	TGTGCCAGCAGTGAAGACGGGACAGGGGGCTACGAGCAGTACTTC
-	TRBJ1-2	-	16	TRBV5-6	CASSLGQIQDVHGYTF	TGTGCCAGCAGCTTGGGACAGATACAAGATGTACATGGCTACACCTTC
-	TRBJ2-2	TRBD2	15	TRBV6-1	CASRGTSGDTGELFF	TGTGCCAGCAGGGGGACTAGCGGGGACACCGGGGAGCTGTTTTTT
-	TRBJ2-1	TRBD1	17	TRBV5-1	CASSAHAGTGYYNEQFF	TGCGCCAGCAGCGCCCACGCCGGGACAGGGTACTACAATGAGCAGTTCTTC
-	TRBJ2-1	TRBD1	15	TRBV7-9	CASSLVGQGPNEQFF	TGTGCCAGCAGCTTAGTGGGACAGGGGCCCAATGAGCAGTTCTTC
once	TRBJ1-2	-	14	TRBV7-3	CASSPRLGEYGYTF	TGTGCCAGCAGCCCCCGGTTGGGCGAGTATGGCTACACCTTC
-	TRBJ2-1	-	17	TRBV5-1	CASSLVASRGMANEQFF	TGCGCCAGCAGCTTGGTGGCCTCGCGCGGGATGGCCAATGAGCAGTTCTTC
-	TRBJ2-7	-	12	TRBV11-2	CASSLGQYEQYF	TGTGCCAGCAGCTTAGGACAGTACGAGCAGTACTTC
few	TRBJ1-5	-	14	TRBV5-6	CASSLQQGGQPQHF	TGTGCCAGCAGCTTGCAACAGGGTGGCCAGCCCCAGCATTTT
-	TRBJ2-5	-	15	TRBV5-4	CASSLTGPYQETQYF	TGTGCCAGCAGCTTGACAGGGCCGTACCAAGAGACCCAGTACTTC
-	TRBJ2-5	TRBD2	17	TRBV28	CASSLSHGREGMQTQYF	TGTGCCAGCAGTTTATCCCATGGGAGGGAGGGGATGCAGACCCAGTACTTC
-	TRBJ1-1	-	15	TRBV7-2	CASSPSPGRDTEAFF	TGTGCCAGCAGCCCCTCCCCCGGGCGGGACACTGAAGCTTTCTTT
once	TRBJ2-7	TRBD2	13	TRBV4-1	CASSLNRGDEQYF	TGCGCCAGCAGTTTAAACCGGGGGGACGAGCAGTACTTC
-	TRBJ2-1	TRBD2	16	TRBV4-2	CASSQGERGPYNEQFF	TGTGCCAGCAGCCAAGGGGAGCGGGGGCCGTACAATGAGCAGTTCTTC
-	TRBJ2-7	TRBD1	12	TRBV27	CASRPGQGTPYF	TGTGCCAGCAGACCCGGACAGGGGACTCCGTACTTC
-	TRBJ2-5	TRBD2	15	TRBV5-6	CASSFGAGDLETQYF	TGTGCCAGCAGCTTTGGGGCGGGGGATTTGGAGACCCAGTACTTC
once	TRBJ1-1	-	11	TRBV6-5	CASSYGSEAFF	TGTGCCAGCAGTTACGGTAGCGAAGCTTTCTTT
-	TRBJ2-3	TRBD2	14	TRBV5-4	CASRSGGASDTQYF	TGTGCCAGCAGGAGCGGGGGGGCCTCAGATACGCAGTATTTT